This T cell receptor (beta chain) emerged from a study of cytomegalovirus exposure and HLA in healthy donors. A multiplex PCR was run with 60 Vbeta primers and 13 Jbeta primers. Only in-frame clones appear in the TCRdb table, and some are missing; sequencing was by immunoSEQ multiplex PCR. There are under 200,000 clones in the sample; 87% occur only once, and approximately 1.1% lies in the top ten. This CDR3 comprises 16 residues. Looked up from germline, CDR1 is SQVTM and CDR2 is ANQGSEA. V lost 5 bases to trimming and J lost 4 bases; unmatched junction nucleotides: 17. Worth noting for this clone: Its antigen remains unknown.

Findings and caveats of the study: TCR beta V- and J-gene trimming, according to a later analysis, was linked to a missense DCLRE1C variant.

The TCR was taken from a boy younger than 10 in good health and CMV-seronegative. The V call is TRBV29-1, the J call TRBJ2-7, with 7 bases aligning to TRBD2. Sequencing used PBMCs. The DNA for the CDR3 is TGCAGCGTTCACCTCCCGGTAGGAGGGAGGGAGTACGAGCAGTACTTC. Translation: CSVHLPVGGREYEQYF.